The 10 T cell receptor beta chains listed next were all sequenced from one sample in a study of metastatic and nonmetastatic thyroid tumors. With MiXCR, TCRdb called clones anew from the PCR reads. There are around 30,000 clones in the sample; 15% occur only once, and around a fifth lies in the top ten. Not a single patient had been given any form of treatment at any point before undergoing thyroid surgery. The sample consisted of blood. These receptors all stem from a male donor with papillary thyroid cancer or a benign thyroid nodule (not recorded which). Some clones in this sample may be carry-over from other donors' samples.

This clone was picked up a small number of times. This chain uses TRBV27 with TRBJ1-2; D is unclear. This CDR3 has 13 amino acids. V was cut by 3 bases and J by 7 bases, with 12 bases left in between. Looked up from germline, CDR1 is MNHEY and CDR2 is SMNVEV (reference sequence). In DNA, the CDR3 is TGTGCCAGCAGTTTTGATAGGTTTAGTGGCTACACCTTC. Residues: CASSFDRFSGYTF.

Ten or more counts support this clone. The V gene is TRBV30, the J gene TRBJ2-3, with TRBD2 matching over 7 bases. Germline V gene data show CDR1 as GTSNPN and CDR2 as SVGIG (reference sequence). This CDR3 region has 15 residues. With 3 bases clipped from V and 0 bases from J, the junction kept 6 bases outside the gene matches. CDR3 bases: TGTGCCTGGAGGGGGGGTAGCGGGAGCACAGATACGCAGTATTTT. Its translation is CAWRGGSGSTDTQYF.

Ten or more counts support this clone. J is TRBJ2-1 and V is TRBV10-3; tentative D call: TRBD2 (5 bases). V lost 0 bases to trimming and J lost 2 bases, with 11 bases between them. The germline V gene has CDR1 ENHRY and CDR2 SYGVKD. CDR3 length equals 16 residues. CDR3 in amino acids: CAISESGLATYNEQFF. The DNA for the CDR3 is TGTGCCATCAGTGAGTCGGGTCTAGCTACCTACAATGAGCAGTTCTTC.

In this sample, this clone turned up a few times. The rearrangement joins TRBV20-1 to TRBJ1-4; 7 bases map to TRBD1. The CDR3 is made up of 15 amino acids. V lost 2 bases to trimming and J lost 8 bases; unmatched junction nucleotides: 11. Per the germline V gene, CDR1 is DFQATT and CDR2 is SNEGSKA (reference sequence). The CDR3 DNA is TGCAGTGCTAGACTAGCAGGGGGGATTGAAGAAAAACTGTTTTTT. Amino acid sequence: CSARLAGGIEEKLFF.

The rearrangement links TRBV2 to TRBJ1-2; TRBD1 might be the D (6 bases). Germline CDR1 reads SNHLY; CDR2 reads FYNNEI. CDR3 length: 20 residues. V gave up 4 bases and J gave up 5 bases, with 32 bases separating them. The CDR3 loop is CASSAPDDYRASSRGYGYTF. The CDR3 DNA sequence: TGTGCCAGCAGTGCCCCGGATGACTACAGGGCGTCTTCCCGTGGGTATGGCTACACCTTC.

This clone has at least ten counts. The rearrangement uses TRBV18 and TRBJ1-6; D is possibly TRBD1 (6 bases). This CDR3 has 15 residues. Trimming removed 3 bases at V and 7 bases at J, with 13 bases between. CDR1 is KGHSH and CDR2 is LQKENI in the germline V gene. The CDR3 DNA is TGTGCCAGCTCACCCTTCAAGGGGGAAAATTCACCCCTCCACTTT. Its protein product is CASSPFKGENSPLHF.

This clone has ten or more counts. The chain uses TRBV4-2 and TRBJ2-7, with 13 bases lining up with TRBD2. The CDR3 has 16 residues. Losses at the gene ends were 4 bases for V and 3 bases for J; bases not matched to a gene: 6. Germline-derived CDR1 and CDR2 are LGHNA and YNFKEQ. DNA for the CDR3: TGTGCCAGCAGCCCCGGGACTAGCGGGGCCGACTACGAGCAGTACTTC. Protein sequence: CASSPGTSGADYEQYF.

This clone was counted at least ten times. The chain links TRBV10-2 to TRBJ2-7, with 8 nucleotides matching TRBD2. Trimming took 2 bases from V and 4 from J; bases not matched to a gene: 4. Germline CDR1 is WSHSY and CDR2 is SAAADI. The CDR3 consists of 14 residues. CDR3 coding DNA: TGCGCCAGCAGTGAGGGACTAGCTGGTTACGAGCAGTACTTC. Amino acids: CASSEGLAGYEQYF.

This clone was observed many times. Other nucleotide sequences from this sample produce the same CDR3. The chain joins TRBV24-1 to TRBJ2-2; 9 bases line up with TRBD2. The CDR3 extends over 15 amino acids. V shed 1 base and J 6 bases; nucleotides not matched to a gene: 2. The germline CDR1 and CDR2 sequences are KGHDR and SFDVKD. CDR3 loop: CATSDFRGRAGELFF. CDR3 bases: TGTGCCACCAGTGATTTTCGCGGGAGGGCCGGGGAGCTGTTTTTT.

This clone appeared many times. The V and J genes are TRBV10-2 and TRBJ2-7; 10 nucleotides line up with TRBD1. The germline CDR1 and CDR2 sequences are WSHSY and SAAADI. The J segment lost 5 bases and the V segment lost 3 bases, leaving 7 bases of the junction unmatched. The CDR3 has 15 residues. In DNA form, the CDR3 reads TGCGCCAGCAGTGATAGGACAGGGGGACGGAACGAGCAGTACTTC. Translation gives CASSDRTGGRNEQYF.